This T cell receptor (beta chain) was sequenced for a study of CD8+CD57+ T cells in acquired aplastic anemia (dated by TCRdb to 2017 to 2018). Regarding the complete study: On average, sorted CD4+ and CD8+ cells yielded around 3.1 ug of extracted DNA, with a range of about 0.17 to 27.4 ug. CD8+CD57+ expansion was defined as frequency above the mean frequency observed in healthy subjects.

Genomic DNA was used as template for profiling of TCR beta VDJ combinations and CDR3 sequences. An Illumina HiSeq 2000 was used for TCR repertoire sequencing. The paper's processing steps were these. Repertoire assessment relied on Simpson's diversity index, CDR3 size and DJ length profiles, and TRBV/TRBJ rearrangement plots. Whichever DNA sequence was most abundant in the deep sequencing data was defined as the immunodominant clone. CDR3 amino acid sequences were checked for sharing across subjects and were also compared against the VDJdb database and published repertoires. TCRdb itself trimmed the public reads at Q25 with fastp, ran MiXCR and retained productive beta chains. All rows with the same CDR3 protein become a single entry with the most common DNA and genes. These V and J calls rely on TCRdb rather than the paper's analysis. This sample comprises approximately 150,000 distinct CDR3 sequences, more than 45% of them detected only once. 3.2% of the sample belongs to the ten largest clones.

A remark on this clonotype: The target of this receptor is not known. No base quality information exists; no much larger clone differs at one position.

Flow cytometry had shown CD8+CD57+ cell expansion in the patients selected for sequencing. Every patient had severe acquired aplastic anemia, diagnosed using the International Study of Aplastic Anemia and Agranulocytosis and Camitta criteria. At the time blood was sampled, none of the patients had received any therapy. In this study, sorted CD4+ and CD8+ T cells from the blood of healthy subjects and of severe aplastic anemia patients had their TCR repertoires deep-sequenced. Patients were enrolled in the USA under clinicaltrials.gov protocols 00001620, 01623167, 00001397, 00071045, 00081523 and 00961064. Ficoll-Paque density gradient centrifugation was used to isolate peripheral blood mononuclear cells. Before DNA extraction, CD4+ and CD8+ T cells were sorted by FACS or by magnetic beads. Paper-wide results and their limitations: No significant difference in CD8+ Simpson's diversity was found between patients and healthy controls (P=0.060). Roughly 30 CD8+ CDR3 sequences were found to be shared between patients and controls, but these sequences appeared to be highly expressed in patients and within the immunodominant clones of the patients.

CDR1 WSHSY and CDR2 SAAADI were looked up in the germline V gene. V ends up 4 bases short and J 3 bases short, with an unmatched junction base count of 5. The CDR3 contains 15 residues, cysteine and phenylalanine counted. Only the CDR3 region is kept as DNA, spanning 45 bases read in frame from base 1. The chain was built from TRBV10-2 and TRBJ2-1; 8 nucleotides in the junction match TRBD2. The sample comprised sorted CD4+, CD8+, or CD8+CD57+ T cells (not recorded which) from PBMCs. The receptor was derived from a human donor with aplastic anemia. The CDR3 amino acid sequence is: CASSALAVNYNEQFF. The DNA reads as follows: TGCGCCAGCAGTGCACTAGCGGTAAACTACAATGAGCAGTTCTTC.